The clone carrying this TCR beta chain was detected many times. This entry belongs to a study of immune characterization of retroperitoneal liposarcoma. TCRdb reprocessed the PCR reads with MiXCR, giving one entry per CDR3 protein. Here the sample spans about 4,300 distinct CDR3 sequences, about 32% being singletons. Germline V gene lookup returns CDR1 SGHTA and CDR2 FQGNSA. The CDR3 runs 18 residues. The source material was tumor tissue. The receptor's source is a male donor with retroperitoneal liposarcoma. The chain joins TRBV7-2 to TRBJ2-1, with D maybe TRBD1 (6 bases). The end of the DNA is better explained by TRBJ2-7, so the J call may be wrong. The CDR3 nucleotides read TGTGCCAGCAGCTTACGCCGGGTTACAGGGCTATCCTACAATGAGCAGTACTTC. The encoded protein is CASSLRRVTGLSYNEQYF.